A selection of T cell receptor beta chains follows, all from one sample in a study of T cell responses to AZD1222 COVID-19 vaccine. Repertoires were generated with immunoSEQ multiplex PCR, while TCRdb's copy carries only in-frame clones and drops some. This table has approximately 100,000 clones, 75% to 95% appearing once. Sequencing was performed on peripheral blood, taken 28 days after the second AZD1222 dose. These receptor sequences come from an adult who received the AZD1222 COVID-19 vaccine. Both conserved end residues are trimmed from each CDR3.

>13|TRBJ1-2|TRBV9
ASSVRDRSANGYT
>10|TRBJ2-7|TRBV2
ASSEAPAEQY
>13|TRBJ2-4|TRBV28
ASSFGRPPKNIQY
>13|TRBJ1-2|TRBV4-3
ASSQDHRTVYGYT
>9|TRBJ1-4|TRBV28
ANSWKAILF
>12|TRBJ1-1|TRBV6-1
ASSEAQRVTEAF
>12|TRBJ2-1|TRBV19
ASSITSVYNEQF
>11|TRBJ1-1|TRBV12-5
ASGRAMNTEAF
>15|TRBJ1-5|TRBV6-1
ASSEDRVMRSNQPQH
>13|TRBJ1-6|TRBV27
ASSSDRDYNSPLH
>13|TRBJ2-1|TRBV7-2
ASSLTGNSYNEQF
>11|TRBJ1-5|TRBV20-1
SASTGLNQPQH
>11|TRBJ1-1|TRBV4-1
ASRDRGFTEAF
>12|TRBJ2-3|TRBV7-9
ASSLYGATDTQY
>13|TRBJ1-1|TRBV9
ASSVEGQGNTEAF
>10|TRBJ2-5|TRBV29-1
SVELGVETQY
>13|TRBJ2-3|TRBV15
ATSTLGGTTDTQY
>12|TRBJ1-1|TRBV10-1
ASSPSGRRAEAF
>11|TRBJ2-7|TRBV10-3
AISEEGLYEQY
>11|TRBJ1-1|TRBV3-1/TRBV3-2
ALGGAGNTEAF
>12|TRBJ2-2|TRBV9
ASTGQVNTGELF
>11|TRBJ1-1|TRBV30
AWSVRSSGEAF
>13|TRBJ1-3|TRBV6-5
ATHLDGTSGNTIY
>9|TRBJ1-1|TRBV12-5
ASGSQGWTF
>11|TRBJ1-5|TRBV10-2
ASRYREHQPQH
>10|TRBJ1-2|TRBV29-1
SVETRGKGYT
>13|TRBJ1-6|TRBV7-8
ASSNRGTGTSPLH
>19|TRBJ1-2|TRBV28
ASSSSGRPRQGRVSGYGYT
>9|TRBJ1-3|TRBV2
ASREIDTIY
>13|TRBJ2-7|TRBV3-1/TRBV3-2
ASSQELAVNYEQY
>12|TRBJ2-7|TRBV11-2
ASSLEQGPYEQY
>11|TRBJ1-1|TRBV27
ASSLSQGTEAF
>10|TRBJ2-5|TRBV10-3
ATNDREETQY
>11|TRBJ2-7|TRBV5-1
ASSLALGGEQY
>9|TRBJ1-4|TRBV6-5
ASMRMGELF
>11|TRBJ2-2|TRBV3-1/TRBV3-2
ASSQQVPGELF
>10|TRBJ1-4|TRBV5-1
ASRQAEEKLF
>12|TRBJ1-5|TRBV7-3
ASSDQLSHQPQH
>14|TRBJ1-1|TRBV15
ATSRDYLTMNTEAF
>14|TRBJ1-5|TRBV28
ASSFRGGVRNQPQH
>13|TRBJ1-2|TRBV6-4
ASRVTGDESSGYT
>14|TRBJ1-5|TRBV6-6
ASTPGQGASNQPQH
>9|TRBJ2-1|TRBV14
ASSFINEQF
>14|TRBJ1-4|TRBV2
ASAALLGRSNEKLF
>14|TRBJ1-4|TRBV7-2
ASSLYTGTSNEKLF
>11|TRBJ2-3|TRBV12-3/TRBV12-4
ASSPGAVDTRY
>12|TRBJ2-7|TRBV27
ASSLTLPSYEQY
>13|TRBJ1-1|TRBV6-5
ASRHVPLGNTEAF
>10|TRBJ1-5|TRBV13
ASSLGGQPQH
>11|TRBJ1-4|TRBV28
ASRDRGIEKLF
>15|TRBJ1-1|TRBV12-5
ASGLVTGQVGNTEAF
>10|TRBJ1-2|TRBV3-1/TRBV3-2
ASSQTNYGYT
>11|TRBJ2-3|TRBV29-1
SVGTGSTDTQY